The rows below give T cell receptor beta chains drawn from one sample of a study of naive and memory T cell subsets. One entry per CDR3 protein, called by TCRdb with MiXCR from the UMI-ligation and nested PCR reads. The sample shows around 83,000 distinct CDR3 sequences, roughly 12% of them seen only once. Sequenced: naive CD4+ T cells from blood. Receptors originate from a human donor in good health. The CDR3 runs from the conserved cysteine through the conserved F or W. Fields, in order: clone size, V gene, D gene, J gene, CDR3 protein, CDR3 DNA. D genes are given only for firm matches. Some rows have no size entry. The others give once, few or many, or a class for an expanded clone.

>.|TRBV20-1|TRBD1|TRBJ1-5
CSARDGQGGQPQHF
TGCAGTGCTAGAGATGGGCAGGGGGGCCAGCCCCAGCATTTT
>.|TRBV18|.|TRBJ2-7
CASSLPGPRTYEQYF
TGTGCCAGCTCACTACCGGGACCACGGACCTACGAGCAGTACTTC
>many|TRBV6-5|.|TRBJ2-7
CASSRTQGYEQYF
TGTGCCAGCAGTCGGACACAGGGCTACGAGCAGTACTTC
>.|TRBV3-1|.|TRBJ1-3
CASSQDSSSGNTIYF
TGTGCCAGCAGCCAAGACAGCAGCTCTGGAAACACCATATATTTT
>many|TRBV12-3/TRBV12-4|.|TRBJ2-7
CASSLEGGPGVDYEQYF
TGTGCCAGCAGTTTAGAAGGGGGACCCGGCGTCGACTACGAGCAGTACTTC
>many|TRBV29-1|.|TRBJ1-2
CSVSPRVYRDKGYTF
TGCAGCGTTTCTCCACGCGTCTACAGGGATAAGGGCTACACCTTC
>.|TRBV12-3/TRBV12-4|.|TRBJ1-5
CASSGHRAVAYSNQPQHF
TGTGCCAGCAGCGGACACAGGGCGGTGGCTTATAGCAATCAGCCCCAGCATTTT
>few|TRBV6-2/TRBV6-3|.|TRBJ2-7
CASTLPQGKAYEQYF
TGTGCCAGCACCCTACCCCAGGGGAAGGCCTACGAGCAGTACTTC
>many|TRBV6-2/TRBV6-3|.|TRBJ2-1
CATGWGGAGYNEQFF
TGTGCCACCGGTTGGGGGGGCGCGGGCTACAATGAGCAGTTCTTC
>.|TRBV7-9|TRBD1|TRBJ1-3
CASSLPGQGVYSGNTIYF
TGTGCCAGCAGCTTGCCGGGACAGGGGGTCTACTCTGGAAACACCATATATTTT
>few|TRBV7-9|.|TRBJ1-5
CASSSIGGQPQHF
TGTGCCAGCAGCTCCATCGGCGGTCAGCCCCAGCATTTT
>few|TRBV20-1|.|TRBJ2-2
CSARDTNTGELFF
TGCAGTGCTAGAGATACGAACACCGGGGAGCTGTTTTTT
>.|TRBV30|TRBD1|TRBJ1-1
CAWLPRQGSEAFF
TGTGCCTGGCTCCCTAGACAGGGTTCTGAAGCTTTCTTT
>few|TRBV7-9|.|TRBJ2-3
CASSLGDNRVSTDTQYF
TGTGCCAGCAGCCTGGGGGACAACCGAGTAAGCACAGATACGCAGTATTTT
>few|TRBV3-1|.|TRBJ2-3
CASSLRNRDTQYF
TGTGCCAGCAGCCTGAGGAATCGAGATACGCAGTATTTT
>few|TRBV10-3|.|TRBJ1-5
CAISNRETGQPQHF
TGTGCCATCAGCAACCGGGAGACGGGGCAGCCCCAGCATTTT
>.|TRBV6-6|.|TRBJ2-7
CASGLRDGGYEQYF
TGTGCCAGCGGACTCCGGGACGGGGGCTACGAGCAGTACTTC
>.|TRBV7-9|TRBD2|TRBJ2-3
CASSLYGTSGCTDTQYF
TGTGCCAGCAGCTTATATGGGACTAGCGGCTGCACAGATACGCAGTATTTT
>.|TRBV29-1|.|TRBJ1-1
CSTRVDTEAFF
TGCAGCACCAGGGTTGACACTGAAGCTTTCTTT
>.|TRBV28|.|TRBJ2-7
CASSSEKAYAYEQYF
TGTGCCAGCAGTTCCGAAAAAGCCTACGCCTACGAGCAGTACTTC
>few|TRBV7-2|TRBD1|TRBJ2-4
CASSPGQGSEF
TGTGCCAGCAGCCCCGGACAGGGATCGGAGTTC
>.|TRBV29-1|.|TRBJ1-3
CSVGATGSGNTIYF
TGCAGCGTTGGGGCGACAGGCTCTGGAAACACCATATATTTT
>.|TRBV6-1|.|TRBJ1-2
CASSEGTIGYTF
TGTGCCAGCAGTGAAGGAACCATAGGCTACACCTTC
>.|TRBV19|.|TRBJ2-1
CASSAWDGDNEQFF
TGTGCCAGTAGTGCATGGGACGGGGACAATGAGCAGTTCTTC